This T cell receptor (beta chain) was recovered during a study of CD4 T cells in relation to SARS-CoV-2 and coronaviruses. CD4+ T cells from unexposed donors were obtained before the COVID-19 pandemic (2011-2018). CD4+ T cells were isolated from the cells after around 11 days of culture. Some clones are missing from TCRdb's copy, which holds only in-frame ones; the method was immunoSEQ multiplex PCR. The sample lists some 14,000 clones; approximately 80% were seen once. V shed 5 bases and J 4 bases; nucleotides not matched to a gene: 11. There are 15 residues in the CDR3. Germline values: CDR1 LNHDA, CDR2 SQIVND (reference sequence). Concerning this clone itself: Its antigen is unidentified.

V is TRBV19 and J is TRBJ2-7, with 7 bases identical to TRBD1. This TCR derives from a human donor in good health. Sequenced: CD4+ T cells from PBMCs, cultured in vitro. The CDR3 nucleotides are TGTGCCAGTAGTCCGGGGTGGGGACAGTGGTACGAGCAGTACTTC. Protein: CASSPGWGQWYEQYF.